This T cell receptor (beta chain) was captured by sequencing in a study of T cells in Graves' hyperthyroidism and ophthalmopathy. Participants, patients aged 18 to 65, had newly diagnosed hyperthyroidism with a duration under 2 months. The study excluded patients with uncontrolled infection, other autoimmune disease, pregnancy or lactation. Regarding the study as a whole: Classification by a 13 V-J model distinguished ophthalmopathy from stable hyperthyroidism. Most thyroid clonotypes expanded above 0.001 were also detected in blood.

The J segment lost 5 bases and the V segment lost 4 bases, leaving 8 bases of the junction unmatched. Looked up from germline, CDR1 is KGHDR and CDR2 is SFDVKD. This CDR3 is 15 amino acids long. TCR beta CDR3 regions were amplified from RNA transcripts. Researchers ran a first-round RT-PCR on the TCR CDR3 using the HTBI primer set. TCRdb reprocessed the multiplex PCR reads via MiXCR and lists one record per CDR3 protein. This table holds just over 550,000 distinct CDR3 sequences, approximately 44% found once. This clonotype occurred many times. The antigen remains unidentified. This sequence originates from a woman aged 18-29 years with Graves' hyperthyroidism. The chain recombines TRBV24-1 with TRBJ2-5, with TRBD1 identical over 8 bases. The sample was peripheral blood or thyroid tissue (not recorded which). In DNA form, the CDR3 reads TGTGCCACCAGTGAAACGGACAGGGTAGATGAGACCCAGTACTTC. It encodes CATSETDRVDETQYF.